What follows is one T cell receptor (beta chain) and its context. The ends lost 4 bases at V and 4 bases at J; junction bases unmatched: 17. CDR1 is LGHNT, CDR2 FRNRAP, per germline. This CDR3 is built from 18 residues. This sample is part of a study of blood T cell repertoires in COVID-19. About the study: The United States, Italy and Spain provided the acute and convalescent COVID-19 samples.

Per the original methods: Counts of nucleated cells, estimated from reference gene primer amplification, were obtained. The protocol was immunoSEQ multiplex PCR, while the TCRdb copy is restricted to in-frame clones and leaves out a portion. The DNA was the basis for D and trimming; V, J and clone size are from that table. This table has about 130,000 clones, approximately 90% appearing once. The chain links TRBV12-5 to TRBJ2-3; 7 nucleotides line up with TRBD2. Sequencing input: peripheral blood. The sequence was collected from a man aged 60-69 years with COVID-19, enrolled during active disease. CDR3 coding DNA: TGTGCTAGTGGTTGGAAGCGGGGAAATGGTTTAACGCCAGATACGCAGTATTTT. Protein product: CASGWKRGNGLTPDTQYF.